Detailed here is one T cell receptor (beta chain). The antigen is unknown. This sample stems from a study of CD8+ T cells in alopecia areata. About the study: Using the percentage of affected scalp area, treated patients' severity was scored. General study results and limits: Clonality in lesional scalp, especially alopecia totalis/universalis, exceeded that of normal scalp.

V was shortened by 6 bases and J by 4 bases, with 7 bases between the two germline ends. Per the germline V gene, CDR1 is SNHLY and CDR2 is FYNNEI. The CDR3 length is 11 residues. The sample's treatment: oral pan-JAK inhibitor, 5-10 mg twice daily. RNA was extracted and reverse transcribed into cDNA as the sequencing template. TCRdb's copy holds only in-frame clones and misses some; the assay was immunoSEQ multiplex PCR. The sample holds under 200,000 clones, 60% seen once. The J gene is TRBJ2-7, the V gene TRBV2; D is unresolved. The material was CD4+ T cells sorted from blood, obtained at week 24, from a patient treated with tofacitinib. The receptor was derived from a human donor with alopecia areata. The CDR3, as DNA: TGTGCCAGCAGATTGGGATACGAGCAGTACTTC. Amino acids: CASRLGYEQYF.